This is a list of T cell receptor beta chains from one sample in a study of shared clonotypes between healthy human individuals. Repertoires were generated with immunoSEQ multiplex PCR, while TCRdb's copy carries only in-frame clones and drops some. The sample shows 2 million to 2.5 million clones, 85% to 95% of them seen only once. Sequences were obtained from naive CD4+ T cells from PBMCs. The receptors were sampled from a man younger than 35 in good health. Some clones in this sample may be carry-over from other donors' samples. The CDR3 runs from the conserved cysteine through the conserved F or W. Each record gives: V gene, clone size, D gene, J gene, CDR3 protein, CDR3 DNA. The D gene is left open where the match is weak. A row's size may be missing; if present it is once, few, many or a size class.

>TRBV29-1|.|TRBD2|TRBJ2-5
CSVGPRWLAGQETQYF
TGCAGCGTTGGCCCCCGTTGGCTAGCGGGCCAAGAGACCCAGTACTTC
>TRBV5-1|once|TRBD2|TRBJ2-1
CASSLGTSGVYNEQFF
TGCGCCAGCAGCTTGGGCACTAGCGGAGTCTACAATGAGCAGTTCTTC
>TRBV29-1|.|.|TRBJ2-7
CSVANRASYEQYF
TGCAGCGTCGCAAACAGGGCCTCCTACGAGCAGTACTTC
>TRBV5-4|.|TRBD2|TRBJ2-5
CASSLAGTRVRETQYF
TGTGCCAGCAGCTTGGCCGGGACTAGGGTGAGGGAGACCCAGTACTTC
>TRBV15|once|TRBD2|TRBJ2-5
CATSSSSGRARETQYF
TGTGCCACCAGCAGTTCGAGCGGGAGGGCCAGAGAGACCCAGTACTTC
>TRBV7-3|.|.|TRBJ2-1
CASSLTGQNEQFF
TGTGCCAGCAGCTTAACAGGGCAAAATGAGCAGTTCTTC
>TRBV10-1|.|TRBD2|TRBJ2-7
CASSETSGRGYEQYF
TGCGCCAGCAGTGAGACTAGCGGGAGAGGGTACGAGCAGTACTTC
>TRBV4-1|once|TRBD2|TRBJ2-1
CASSQDAAGGPRNEQFF
TGCGCCAGCAGCCAAGATGCGGCGGGAGGGCCTCGAAATGAGCAGTTCTTC
>TRBV5-4|once|TRBD1|TRBJ2-7
CASSLGQGSLYEQYF
TGTGCCAGCAGCCTAGGACAGGGAAGTCTCTACGAGCAGTACTTC
>TRBV7-6|.|.|TRBJ1-3
CASSLSGRETPGNTIYF
TGTGCCAGCAGCTTAAGCGGCAGAGAGACTCCTGGAAACACCATATATTTT
>TRBV30|.|.|TRBJ1-1
CAWSDSVSLAFF
TGTGCCTGGAGCGACAGTGTCTCTTTGGCTTTCTTT
>TRBV19|.|.|TRBJ1-2
CASSMSNQDRYGYTF
TGTGCCAGTAGTATGAGCAATCAGGACAGATATGGCTACACCTTC
>TRBV6-5|.|.|TRBJ2-5
CASSRLRETQYF
TGTGCCAGCAGTCGTCTTCGGGAGACCCAGTACTTC
>TRBV28|.|TRBD2|TRBJ2-4
CASSLRRGRGLAKNIQYF
TGTGCCAGCAGTTTAAGAAGAGGGCGGGGGTTAGCCAAAAACATTCAGTACTTC
>TRBV10-3|.|TRBD2|TRBJ2-3
CAISEGPSGRKDTQYF
TGTGCCATCAGTGAAGGGCCTAGCGGGAGGAAAGATACGCAGTATTTT
>TRBV27|.|.|TRBJ1-1
CASSRGLDGGTEAFF
TGTGCCAGCAGTCGGGGACTGGACGGCGGCACTGAAGCTTTCTTT
>TRBV28|.|.|TRBJ2-7
CATRGTEVYEQYF
TGTGCCACCCGCGGGACGGAGGTCTACGAGCAGTACTTC
>TRBV6-6|once|.|TRBJ2-7
CASSNRDAAYEQYF
TGTGCCAGCAGTAACCGGGACGCGGCCTACGAGCAGTACTTC
>TRBV28|.|TRBD1|TRBJ2-7
CASIPTGGVGYEQYF
TGTGCCAGCATCCCTACAGGGGGCGTAGGCTACGAGCAGTACTTC
>TRBV7-1|.|.|TRBJ2-6
CASSRRVRGQSRANVLTF
TGTGCCAGCAGCAGACGCGTACGAGGACAAAGTCGGGCCAACGTCCTGACTTTC
>TRBV9|.|TRBD2|TRBJ2-1
CASSVLAGGYNEQFF
TGTGCCAGCAGCGTGCTAGCGGGAGGTTACAATGAGCAGTTCTTC
>TRBV5-1|.|TRBD1|TRBJ1-1
CASSLEGTVNTEAFF
TGCGCCAGCAGCTTGGAAGGGACAGTGAACACTGAAGCTTTCTTT
>TRBV7-2|.|.|TRBJ2-2
CASSLGRVLSGELFF
TGTGCCAGCAGCTTAGGGAGGGTCTTGTCCGGGGAGCTGTTTTTT
>TRBV7-2|.|.|TRBJ1-3
CASSLVRNTIYF
TGTGCCAGCAGCTTAGTGAGAAACACCATATATTTT
>TRBV5-1|.|TRBD2|TRBJ2-2
CASSLILAGGSTGELFF
TGCGCCAGCAGCTTGATCCTAGCGGGAGGTAGTACCGGGGAGCTGTTTTTT
>TRBV28|once|.|TRBJ2-1
CASTLGGEQFF
TGTGCCAGCACCTTAGGGGGTGAGCAGTTCTTC
>TRBV30|.|TRBD1|TRBJ2-2
CAWSVWGQGDTGELFF
TGTGCCTGGAGTGTCTGGGGACAGGGGGACACCGGGGAGCTGTTTTTT